A selection of T cell receptor beta chains follows, all from one sample in a study of shared clonotypes between healthy human individuals. Sequenced by immunoSEQ multiplex PCR; TCRdb stores in-frame clones only, minus some. The data contain about 1.5 million clones, 95% to 99% of them singletons. Sequenced sample: naive CD4+ T cells sorted from blood. These TCRs come from a young man in good health. Both conserved end residues are part of each CDR3. A D gene is named only where the DNA matches it firmly. The listing skips clone size in some rows; elsewhere it reads once, few, many or a size class.

. . TRBJ2-3 TRBV7-3 TGTGCCAGCAGCTCCGGACCCACAGATACGCAGTATTTT CASSSGPTDTQYF
. . TRBJ2-3 TRBV30 TGTGCCTGGAATGACAACACAGATACGCAGTATTTT CAWNDNTDTQYF
. TRBD2 TRBJ2-2 TRBV10-2 TGCGCCAGCACAGAGGTAGCGGGGAACACCGGGGAGCTGTTTTTT CASTEVAGNTGELFF
. TRBD1 TRBJ1-1 TRBV11-3 TGTGCCAGCAGCCCAGGGGGGGTGGGACGGAACACTGAAGCTTTCTTT CASSPGGVGRNTEAFF
. TRBD2 TRBJ2-1 TRBV27 TGTGCCAGCAGTTTATCACGTCTAGCGGGCTACAATGAGCAGTTCTTC CASSLSRLAGYNEQFF
. . TRBJ1-4 TRBV2 TGTGCCAGCAGTGAGACCGGGCCGCTGTTTTTT CASSETGPLFF
few . TRBJ2-2 TRBV11-2 TGTGCCAGCAGCTTAATTGATAGAACCGGGGAGCTGTTTTTT CASSLIDRTGELFF
. . TRBJ2-7 TRBV29-1 TGCAGCGAAGACAGGATCCACGAGCAGTACTTC CSEDRIHEQYF
. TRBD1 TRBJ1-5 TRBV6-1 TGTGCCACCCGGGACAGGGGGCTTGACAATCAGCCCCAGCATTTT CATRDRGLDNQPQHF
. . TRBJ1-2 TRBV4-3 TGCGCCAGCAGCCAAGATTATCGGCAGAGGTCTGGCTACACCTTC CASSQDYRQRSGYTF
. TRBD1 TRBJ1-2 TRBV5-5 TGTGCCAGCAGCCCCCAAGGCGGACAGGCGACCATCTATGGCTACACCTTC CASSPQGGQATIYGYTF
. . TRBJ2-3 TRBV5-1 TGCGCCAGCAGCAGAAACGGGGAAAGCACAGATACGCAGTATTTT CASSRNGESTDTQYF
. TRBD2 TRBJ2-2 TRBV5-1 TGCGCCAGCAGCCCGCCCGGACTAGCGGACACCGGGGAGCTGTTTTTT CASSPPGLADTGELFF
. . TRBJ2-5 TRBV11-2 TGTGCCAGCAGCTCCAGGGCGATATGGGGGGCCTGGGAGACCCAGTACTTC CASSSRAIWGAWETQYF